This T cell receptor beta chain was retrieved from a study of human thymus T cells. Study results and limitations: Related studies found that unrelated individuals share highly overlapping thymic repertoires. Biased V and J segment usage appeared in thymus and peripheral blood.

This clone has only one observation. Its antigen is not identified. Thymus was obtained from resections taken during corrective heart surgery. Healthy Finnish infants having corrective surgery for congenital heart defects served as donors. TCRdb keeps only in-frame clones here, not all; method: immunoSEQ multiplex PCR. The sample carries 75,000 to 90,000 clones, 90% to 98% recorded once. CDR1 and CDR2 (germline): MNHEY, SVGAGI. The CDR3 extends over 13 amino acids. Losses at the gene ends were 2 bases for V and 6 bases for J; bases not matched to a gene: 4. The clonotype was recovered from a boy younger than two with a congenital heart defect but otherwise immunologically healthy. The chain joins TRBV6-5 to TRBJ2-7; TRBD1 agrees at 7 bases. The sequencing input was thymus tissue. CDR3 sequence: CASSYKGAPEQYF. The CDR3 region has the DNA TGTGCCAGCAGTTACAAGGGGGCGCCCGAGCAGTACTTC.